Following are 13 T cell receptor beta chains from one sample sequenced in a study of Ad26.COV2.S vaccination and SARS-CoV-2 variants. Assay: immunoSEQ multiplex PCR; the TCRdb copy retains only in-frame clones and omits some. Here the sample spans roughly 180,000 clones, 70% to 90% being singletons. The source material was peripheral blood, sampled after recovery from COVID-19. These receptor sequences come from a human donor who had recovered from COVID-19.

The rearrangement joins TRBV29-1 to TRBJ1-2, with unresolved D. The CDR3 runs to 15 residues. V was clipped by 4 bases and J by 4 bases, with 19 bases between them. From germline, CDR1 is SQVTM and CDR2 ANQGSEA. CDR3 DNA: TGCAGCGTTGGTGGAGGTCCAGACTCCTTCTATGGCTACACCTTC. Its protein product is CSVGGGPDSFYGYTF. The full variable domain, in which reference TRBV29-1 and TRBJ1-2 provide the parts outside the CDR3, is SAVISQKPSRDICQRGTSLTIQCQVDSQVTMMFWYRQQPGQSLTLIATANQGSEATYESGFVIDKFPISRPNLTFSTLTVSNMSPEDSSIYLCSVGGGPDSFYGYTFGSGTRLTVV.

V is TRBV4-1 and J is TRBJ2-7; 7 bases line up with TRBD1. From germline, CDR1 is MGHRA and CDR2 YSYEKL. J gave up 3 bases and V 5 bases, and 10 bases lay outside the gene matches. The CDR3 consists of 15 residues. The CDR3, as DNA: TGCGCCAGCAGCTCCAGTCGGCAGGGGGACTACGAGCAGTACTTC. This encodes CASSSSRQGDYEQYF.

V gene TRBV7-8 combines with J gene TRBJ2-2, with D hard to call. Germline V gene data show CDR1 as SGHVS and CDR2 as FQNEAQ. This CDR3 has 14 amino acids. Trimming pared 1 base from V and 3 bases from J, leaving 6 bases between. In DNA, the CDR3 is TGTGCCAGCAGCTTAGAGACGGACACCGGGGAGCTGTTTTTT. As protein: CASSLETDTGELFF.

The rearrangement links TRBV19 to TRBJ2-3; D unclear. This CDR3 has 13 amino acids. Trimming left V 4 bases short and J 5 bases short, with 10 bases between. Germline V lookup: CDR1 LNHDA, CDR2 SQIVND (reference sequence). CDR3 sequence reads: CASSSTGVDTQYF. In nucleotides, the CDR3 is TGTGCCAGTAGTAGCACTGGCGTAGATACGCAGTATTTT.

J is TRBJ2-1 and V is TRBV20-1, with D perhaps TRBD2 (5 bases). Trimming took 3 bases from V and 1 from J, leaving 7 bases between them. CDR1 is DFQATT and CDR2 is SNEGSKA in the germline V gene (reference sequence). There are 13 residues in the CDR3. The CDR3 spells CSASTGSYNEQFF. The CDR3 nucleotides read TGCAGTGCTAGTACGGGGTCCTACAATGAGCAGTTCTTC.

The rearrangement uses TRBV5-8 and TRBJ1-1; 10 nucleotides line up with TRBD1. The CDR3 spans 14 residues. Germline CDR1 and CDR2: SGHTS and YDEGEE. Trimming cost V 0 bases and J 4 bases; bases outside gene matches: 0. The CDR3 is CASSLGDRGTEAFF. In nucleotides, the CDR3 is TGTGCCAGCAGCTTGGGGGACAGGGGCACTGAAGCTTTCTTT. Combining the CDR3 with reference TRBV5-8 and TRBJ1-1 gives the whole variable domain EAGVTQSPTHLIKTRGQQATLRCSPISGHTSVYWYQQALGLGLQFLLWYDEGEERNRGNFPPRFSGRQFPNYSSELNVNALELEDSALYLCASSLGDRGTEAFFGQGTRLTVV.

The rearrangement uses TRBV2 and TRBJ2-1; D may be TRBD2 (6 bases). Trimming cost V 5 bases and J 8 bases, with 19 bases left between them. CDR3 length: 15 amino acids. From germline, CDR1 is SNHLY and CDR2 FYNNEI. This CDR3 is CASSLLAGGTDEQFF. CDR3 nucleotide sequence: TGTGCCAGCAGTCTCCTAGCTGGAGGGACGGATGAGCAGTTCTTC.

The V call is TRBV7-2, the J call TRBJ1-1, with a tentative D call TRBD1 (5 bases). The CDR3 extends over 15 amino acids. Germline V lookup: CDR1 SGHTA, CDR2 FQGNSA. V was shortened by 1 base and J by 0 bases, with 9 bases between the two germline ends. This CDR3 is CASSLDGTMNTEAFF. The CDR3 bases are TGTGCCAGCAGCTTAGACGGGACCATGAACACTGAAGCTTTCTTT.

The chain is built from TRBV9 and TRBJ2-2, with D possibly being TRBD2 (5 bases). V lost 4 bases to trimming and J lost 4 bases, with 17 bases between them. Germline CDR1 reads SGDLS; CDR2 reads YYNGEE. CDR3 length: 16 amino acids. The CDR3 is CASSPEVPEFTGELFF. CDR3 in DNA: TGTGCCAGCAGCCCGGAGGTTCCGGAGTTCACCGGGGAGCTGTTTTTT.

The chain has TRBV27 and TRBJ2-7, with a possible D match to TRBD1 (5 bases). Germline CDR1 reads MNHEY; CDR2 reads SMNVEV (reference sequence). The CDR3 has 15 residues. The V gene lost 6 bases and the J gene lost 0 bases, with 15 bases spanning the gap. CDR3 coding DNA: TGTGCCAGCAGCCCTGACAGTTCCTCCTCCTACGAGCAGTACTTC. This encodes CASSPDSSSSYEQYF.

The chain joins TRBV11-1 to TRBJ1-1, with TRBD1 matching 9 bases. V lost 3 bases and J lost 1; bases outside the gene matches: 3. The length of the CDR3 is 15 residues. CDR1 and CDR2 (germline): SGHAT, FQDESV (reference sequence). In DNA, the CDR3 is TGTGCCAGCAGCTTCCTGGACAGGGGGAACACTGAAGCTTTCTTT. It translates to CASSFLDRGNTEAFF.

The table lists this clone with many counts. The same CDR3 can be traced to other DNA sequences in this sample. The CDR3 nucleotides read TGTGCCAGCAGCAGACTGGCAGGGGTGAACACCGGGGAGCTGTTTTTT. It is translated as CASSRLAGVNTGELFF. The chain links TRBV7-9 to TRBJ2-2; a weak D match, TRBD1 (6 bases). Germline V lookup: CDR1 SEHNR, CDR2 FQNEAQ (reference sequence). CDR3 length: 16 amino acids. The V gene lost 5 bases and the J gene lost 1 base, with 14 bases spanning the gap. The whole variable domain, remainder taken from reference TRBV7-9 and TRBJ2-2, is DTGVSQNPRHKITKRGQNVTFRCDPISEHNRLYWYRQTLGQGPEFLTYFQNEAQLEKSRLLSDRFSAERPKGSFSTLEIQRTEQGDSAMYLCASSRLAGVNTGELFFGEGSRLTVL.

The chain employs TRBV4-2 and TRBJ2-6; tentative D call: TRBD1 (6 bases). Trimming left V 0 bases short and J 0 bases short, with 12 bases between. Looked up from germline, CDR1 is LGHNA and CDR2 is YNFKEQ. CDR3 size: 18 residues. CDR3 loop: CASSQELVGGSGANVLTF. In nucleotides, the CDR3 is TGTGCCAGCAGCCAAGAGCTGGTAGGGGGCTCTGGGGCCAACGTCCTGACTTTC.